This T cell receptor (beta chain) was sequenced during a study of high-grade serous ovarian cancer treatment subgroups. Study-wide points: Bulk tumor TCR sequencing gave no spatial information. Tumors within one patient showed repertoire similarity of 0.11 to 0.79.

Tumor samples were taken before definitive surgery or chemotherapy. This clone showed up just once. Its antigen is currently unknown. Clones were read by immunoSEQ multiplex PCR, and TCRdb kept only the in-frame ones, dropping some. The table includes 6,000 or so clones, about 70% detected once. The CDR3 sequence is 19 residues long. With V trimmed by 2 bases and J by 4 bases, 19 bases remained unmatched. The germline gives CDR1 MDHEN, CDR2 SYDVKM. This TCR was recovered from a human donor with high-grade serous ovarian cancer. The chain uses TRBV28 and TRBJ1-2; 7 bases line up with TRBD1. The sequenced sample consisted of tumor tissue. CDR3 bases: TGTGCCAGCAGTTTAGGAGGTGTTCTCGACAGGGTCTCCTTCTATGGCTACACCTTC. It is translated as CASSLGGVLDRVSFYGYTF.